Listed here are 16 T cell receptor beta chains from one sample, sequenced in a study of chemoradiotherapy in HPV16-positive cancers (dated by TCRdb to between 2021 and 2022). Libraries were built with the immunoSEQ multiplex PCR assay. TCRdb retrieved this table from immuneACCESS and kept in-frame rearrangements only. Not all clones are present; in checked studies, unresolved V genes account for under half, and no reason is known for the remainder. A total of some 25,000 clones appear in this sample, about 92% of them only once. Roughly a fifth of the sample goes to the ten largest clones. This specimen was blood, taken from a patient who underwent chemoradiotherapy. These TCRs come from a human donor with HPV-associated anogenital cancer.

J is TRBJ2-5 and V is TRBV5-1; TRBD2 aligns across 11 bases. Germline V CDR1 and CDR2: SGHRS, YFSETQ. This CDR3 spans 16 amino acids. The J segment lost 2 bases and the V segment lost 4 bases, leaving 7 bases of the junction unmatched. The CDR3 reads CASSQPGLAVQETQYF. Here the CDR3 DNA reads TGCGCCAGCAGCCAGCCGGGACTAGCGGTACAAGAGACCCAGTACTTC. The full variable domain, in which reference TRBV5-1 and TRBJ2-5 provide the parts outside the CDR3, is KAGVTQTPRYLIKTRGQQVTLSCSPISGHRSVSWYQQTPGQGLQFLFEYFSETQRNKGNFPGRFSGRQFSNSRSEMNVSTLELGDSALYLCASSQPGLAVQETQYFGPGTRLLVL.

This rearrangement joins TRBV6-1 to TRBJ1-1; no reliable D call. Germline CDR1 and CDR2: MNHNS and SASEGT. V dropped 6 bases and J dropped 5 bases, with 13 bases sitting between them. The CDR3 is 13 amino acids. CDR3 DNA sequence: TGTGCCAGCAGCGCCGTGGGTCAGACTGAAGCTTTCTTT. It yields the protein CASSAVGQTEAFF.

This clone showed up just once. This chain connects TRBV10-1 to TRBJ2-3, with 9 nucleotides matching TRBD2. V lost 8 bases, J lost 4 bases, and 10 bases stayed unmatched. Germline CDR1 and CDR2: WNHNN and SYGVQD (reference sequence). The CDR3 is made up of 15 amino acids. In DNA form, the CDR3 reads TGCGCCAGCCATTCTACGCGGGAGGGCCCAGATACGCAGTATTTT. Amino acid sequence: CASHSTREGPDTQYF.

The chain carries TRBV4-2 and TRBJ1-2; 7 bases agree with TRBD1. V trimming: 1 base; J trimming: 4 bases; junction bases outside the gene matches: 12. The CDR3 contains 17 residues. CDR1 is LGHNA, CDR2 YNFKEQ, per germline. The CDR3 DNA sequence: TGTGCCAGCAGCCAAGTTCTCTTCACAGGGGATGGCTATGGCTACACCTTC. Encoded protein: CASSQVLFTGDGYGYTF.

The J gene is TRBJ1-2, the V gene TRBV9, with TRBD1 matching over 8 bases. The V and J ends lost 3 bases and 8 bases, in that order; junction bases with no gene match: 9. The length of the CDR3 is 14 residues. Germline-derived CDR1 and CDR2 are SGDLS and YYNGEE. The CDR3 loop reads CASSAPRQGLGYTF. DNA for the CDR3: TGTGCCAGCAGCGCACCCCGACAGGGGCTGGGCTACACCTTC.

The J gene is TRBJ2-5, the V gene TRBV7-2; 8 nucleotides agree with TRBD2. Trimming cost V 2 bases and J 4 bases; bases outside gene matches: 9. CDR3 length: 16 residues. Germline values: CDR1 SGHTA, CDR2 FQGNSA. DNA for the CDR3: TGTGCCAGCAGCTTAAGGCGGGGGGCGGATGTAGAGACCCAGTACTTC. Translation: CASSLRRGADVETQYF.

The chain links TRBV5-4 to TRBJ2-3; TRBD2 agrees at 11 bases. The CDR3 spans 14 residues. The ends lost 5 bases at V and 4 bases at J; junction bases unmatched: 3. Germline V gives CDR1 SGHNT, CDR2 YYREEE (reference sequence). The chain's CDR3 is CASRFSGGADTQYF. The DNA for the CDR3 is TGTGCCAGCAGGTTTAGCGGGGGGGCAGATACGCAGTATTTT.

The table lists this clone with a count of one. The V gene is TRBV28, the J gene TRBJ1-5; maybe TRBD1 (6 bases). Germline CDR1 is MDHEN and CDR2 is SYDVKM. The CDR3 consists of 15 residues. The V gene lost 5 bases and the J gene lost 2 bases, with 13 bases spanning the gap. This CDR3 is CASSRDRFGNQPQHF. The CDR3 nucleotides are TGTGCCAGCAGTAGAGACAGGTTTGGCAATCAGCCCCAGCATTTT.

The CDR3 coding sequence is TGTGCCAGCAGTCGGGAATACACCATATATTTT. Amino acid sequence: CASSREYTIYF. V and J are TRBV6-1 and TRBJ1-3; D is uncertain. The CDR3 is 11 residues long. V dropped 5 bases and J dropped 8 bases, with 7 bases sitting between them. Germline V gene sequence: CDR1 MNHNS, CDR2 SASEGT.

This clone was counted once. The chain combines TRBV10-1 with TRBJ1-2; TRBD1 agrees at 10 bases. The CDR3 contains 15 residues. V gave up 4 bases and J gave up 5 bases; unmatched junction bases: 7. The germline V gene has CDR1 WNHNN and CDR2 SYGVQD (reference sequence). CDR3 sequence reads: CASSGGDRGGYGYTF. DNA for the CDR3: TGCGCCAGCAGTGGGGGGGACAGGGGCGGATATGGCTACACCTTC.

The chain couples TRBV11-3 to TRBJ2-1, with D maybe TRBD2 (5 bases). The ends were cut back, 5 bases at V and 4 bases at J, with 6 bases in the middle. The CDR3 runs 12 residues. CDR1 and CDR2 (germline): SGHNT, YENEEA. The CDR3 nucleotides read TGTGCCAGCAGCCCGGGGTACAATGAGCAGTTCTTC. Amino acids: CASSPGYNEQFF.

Only one count was recorded for this clone. The chain employs TRBV25-1 and TRBJ1-3; the D is unclear. The CDR3 sequence is 15 residues long. Germline values: CDR1 MGHDK, CDR2 SYGVNS. The V end was cut by 1 base, the J end by 0 bases, with 7 bases between. The CDR3 sequence: CASSEFGGSGNTIYF. The CDR3 coding sequence is TGTGCCAGCAGTGAATTCGGAGGCTCTGGAAACACCATATATTTT.

The chain joins TRBV1 to TRBJ2-3; TRBD2, as called in the table, went unchecked against the DNA. TRBV1 is a pseudogene segment. The CDR3 sequence is 15 residues long. The CDR3 here is CTSSLPRYQPDTQYF. CDR3 DNA: TGCACCAGCAGCCTTCCTAGATATCAACCAGATACGCAGTATTTT.

The chain carries TRBV9 and TRBJ2-3, with D uncertain. V dropped 0 bases and J dropped 0 bases, with 14 bases sitting between them. CDR3 size: 17 residues. Germline-derived CDR1 and CDR2 are SGDLS and YYNGEE. The CDR3 spells CASSVGLGTTSTDTQYF. Written as DNA, the CDR3 is TGTGCCAGCAGCGTAGGATTGGGAACGACTAGCACAGATACGCAGTATTTT.

CDR3 DNA: TGTGCCAGCAGACCTCCTAGCTTGCCTGGCCTTCCCTTGTTCATATACAATGAGCAGTTCTTC. Protein sequence: CASRPPSLPGLPLFIYNEQFF. This chain connects TRBV2 to TRBJ2-1; perhaps TRBD2 as D (5 bases). Trimming took 6 bases from V and 4 from J, leaving 34 bases between them. This CDR3 is 21 amino acids long. The germline V gene encodes CDR1 SNHLY and CDR2 FYNNEI.

The chain has TRBV18 and TRBJ2-3; 7 nucleotides agree with TRBD2. Germline-derived CDR1 and CDR2 are KGHSH and LQKENI. The CDR3 has 14 residues. Losses at the gene ends were 2 bases for V and 2 bases for J; bases not matched to a gene: 1. CDR3 region: CASSPSGNTDTQYF. The CDR3 coding sequence is TGTGCCAGCTCACCAAGCGGGAACACAGATACGCAGTATTTT.